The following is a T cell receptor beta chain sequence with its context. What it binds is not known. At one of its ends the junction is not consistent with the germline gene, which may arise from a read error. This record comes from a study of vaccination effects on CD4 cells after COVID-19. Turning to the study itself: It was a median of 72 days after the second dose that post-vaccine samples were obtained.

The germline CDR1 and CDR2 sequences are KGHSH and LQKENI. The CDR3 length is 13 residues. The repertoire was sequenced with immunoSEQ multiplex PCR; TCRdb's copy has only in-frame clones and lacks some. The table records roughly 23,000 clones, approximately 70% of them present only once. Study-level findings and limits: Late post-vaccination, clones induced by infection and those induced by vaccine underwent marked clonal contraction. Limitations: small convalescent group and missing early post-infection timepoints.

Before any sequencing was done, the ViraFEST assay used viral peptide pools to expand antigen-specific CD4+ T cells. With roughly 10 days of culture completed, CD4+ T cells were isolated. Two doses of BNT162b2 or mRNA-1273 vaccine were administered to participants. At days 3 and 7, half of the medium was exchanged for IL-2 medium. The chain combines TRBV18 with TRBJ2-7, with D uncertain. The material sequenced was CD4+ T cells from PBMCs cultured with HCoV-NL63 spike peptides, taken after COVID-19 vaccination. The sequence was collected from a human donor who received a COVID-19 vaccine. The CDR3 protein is CASSPDSDAYKGF. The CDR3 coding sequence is TGTGCCAGCTCACCCGACTCAGACGCGTACAAGGGATTC.